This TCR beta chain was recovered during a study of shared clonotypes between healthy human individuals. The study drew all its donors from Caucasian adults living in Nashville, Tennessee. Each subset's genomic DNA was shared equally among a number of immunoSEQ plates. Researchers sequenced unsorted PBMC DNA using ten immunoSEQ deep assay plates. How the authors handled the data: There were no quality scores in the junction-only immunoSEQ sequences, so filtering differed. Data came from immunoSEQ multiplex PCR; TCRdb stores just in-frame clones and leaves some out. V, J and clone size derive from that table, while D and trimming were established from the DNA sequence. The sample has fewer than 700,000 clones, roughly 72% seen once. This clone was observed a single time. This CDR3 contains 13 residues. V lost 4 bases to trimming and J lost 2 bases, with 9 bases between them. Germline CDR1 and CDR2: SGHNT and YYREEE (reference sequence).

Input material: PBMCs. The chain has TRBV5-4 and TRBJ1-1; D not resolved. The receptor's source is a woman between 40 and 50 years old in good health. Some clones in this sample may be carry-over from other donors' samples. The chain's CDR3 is CASSEGLNTEAFF. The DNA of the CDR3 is TGTGCCAGCAGCGAAGGTTTAAACACTGAAGCTTTCTTT.